These 19 T cell receptor beta chains came from one sample sequenced in a study of T cell responses to AZD1222 COVID-19 vaccine. Clones were sequenced by immunoSEQ multiplex PCR, and TCRdb holds only the in-frame ones, with some missing. The profile covers roughly 100,000 clones, with 90% to 95% appearing a single time and roughly 2.2% taken by the ten largest. This specimen consisted of peripheral blood, obtained on day 0 of AZD1222 vaccination. Source of these receptors: an adult in good health.

The chain joins TRBV3-1 (or the pseudogene TRBV3-2) to TRBJ1-3; 8 bases line up with TRBD1. The V segment lost 4 bases and the J segment 4 bases; nucleotides outside the gene matches: 6. The CDR3 consists of 15 residues. Germline assignment: CDR1 LGHDT and CDR2 YNNKEL (reference sequence). Written as DNA, the CDR3 is TGTGCCAGCAGCCTTCGAAACAGGGGGGGAAACACCATATATTTT. As protein: CASSLRNRGGNTIYF.

In nucleotides, the CDR3 is TGTGCCAGTAGTATTCCTCCGATGGACAGGGGAGGGGAAAAACTGTTTTTT. Translation gives CASSIPPMDRGGEKLFF. The rearrangement links TRBV19 to TRBJ1-4; 9 bases align to TRBD1. Trimming at V came to 3 bases and at J to 8 bases, leaving 13 bases not matched to a gene. The CDR3 is made up of 17 amino acids. The V gene's germline CDR1 is LNHDA and CDR2 SQIVND (reference sequence).

This rearrangement joins TRBV27 to TRBJ2-1; tentatively, D is TRBD2 (5 bases). This CDR3 has 14 residues. The V end was cut by 7 bases, the J end by 4 bases, with 14 bases between. Germline CDR1 reads MNHEY; CDR2 reads SMNVEV (reference sequence). In DNA, the CDR3 is TGTGCCAGCAAGGCGGCGGGCATTTACAATGAGCAGTTCTTC. It codes for CASKAAGIYNEQFF.

V is TRBV11-2 and J is TRBJ2-2; 10 nucleotides agree with TRBD1. J lost 5 bases, V lost 5 bases, and 2 bases had no gene match. The CDR3 has 14 residues. Germline assignment: CDR1 SGHAT and CDR2 FQNNGV. The CDR3 nucleotides are TGTGCCAGCAGCAAGGGACAGGGGACCGGGGAGCTGTTTTTT. Its translation is CASSKGQGTGELFF.

The V gene is TRBV7-9, the J gene TRBJ1-2, with a tentative D call TRBD1 (6 bases). The ends were cut back, 4 bases at V and 7 bases at J, with 13 bases in the middle. Germline V gene lookup returns CDR1 SEHNR and CDR2 FQNEAQ (reference sequence). CDR3 size: 13 residues. CDR3 residues: CASSSRQGIGYTF. As DNA, the CDR3 is TGTGCCAGCAGCTCCCGGCAGGGGATTGGCTACACCTTC.

The CDR3, as DNA: TGTGCCAGCAGCTTAATGGCGGGAGTCAGAGAGACCCAGTACTTC. It yields the protein CASSLMAGVRETQYF. The chain employs TRBV11-2 and TRBJ2-5; 7 nucleotides line up with TRBD2. V shed 2 bases, J shed 4 bases, and the junction held 7 bases outside the gene matches. Germline V gives CDR1 SGHAT, CDR2 FQNNGV. The CDR3 has 15 residues.

J is TRBJ1-1 and V is TRBV7-8, with D hard to call. This CDR3 contains 13 residues. Germline V lookup: CDR1 SGHVS, CDR2 FQNEAQ. The V and J ends lost 5 bases and 2 bases respectively, with 9 bases between them. CDR3: CASSRTANTEAFF. The CDR3 DNA follows: TGTGCCAGCAGCCGGACTGCCAACACTGAAGCTTTCTTT.

The V and J genes are TRBV28 and TRBJ1-3; possibly TRBD1 for D (6 bases). This CDR3 is built from 14 residues. Per the germline V gene, CDR1 is MDHEN and CDR2 is SYDVKM. Trimming took 7 bases from V and 5 from J, leaving 15 bases between them. CDR3 in DNA: TGTGCCAGCATCCGCACAGGGAGAAGAAACACCATATATTTT. Amino acids: CASIRTGRRNTIYF.

This clone is a singleton in its sample. This rearrangement joins TRBV2 to TRBJ2-7; possible D gene TRBD1, 5 bases. Germline loops: CDR1 SNHLY, CDR2 FYNNEI. Trimming took off 4 bases at V and 6 bases at J, with 13 bases between the two ends. CDR3 size: 13 residues. CDR3 loop: CASSVDSPGEQYF. The CDR3, as DNA: TGTGCCAGCAGTGTAGACAGCCCCGGCGAGCAGTACTTC.

This clone was detected only a few times. The gene calls are TRBV2 and TRBJ1-1, with TRBD1 matching over 8 bases. The CDR3 extends over 14 amino acids. Germline-derived CDR1 and CDR2 are SNHLY and FYNNEI. The V and J ends lost 7 bases and 4 bases, in that order; junction bases with no gene match: 8. The CDR3 spells CASTEQGDGTEAFF. DNA of the CDR3: TGTGCCAGCACGGAACAGGGGGACGGCACTGAAGCTTTCTTT.

This clone was observed a handful of times. The chain joins TRBV6-5 to TRBJ2-7; D might be TRBD1 (6 bases). Trimming stripped 6 bases from V and 6 bases from J, with 12 bases between. CDR3 length: 12 residues. Germline values: CDR1 MNHEY, CDR2 SVGAGI. The CDR3 nucleotides are TGTGCCAGCAGCGTAAGCAGGGGCGAGCAGTACTTC. Translated: CASSVSRGEQYF.

In the case of this clone: This sample also contains other DNA sequences that code for the same CDR3. The rearrangement uses TRBV27 and TRBJ1-1; maybe TRBD1 (6 bases). The CDR3 loop spans 13 amino acids. The V gene lost 5 bases and the J gene lost 2 bases, with 9 bases spanning the gap. Germline V CDR1 and CDR2: MNHEY, SMNVEV (reference sequence). The CDR3 loop reads CASSLGGNTEAFF. The CDR3 DNA reads as TGTGCCAGCAGTCTCGGGGGCAACACTGAAGCTTTCTTT.

The genes are TRBV28 and TRBJ2-1; 14 bases map to TRBD2. The CDR3 is 19 residues long. The V and J ends lost 5 bases and 0 bases, in that order; junction bases with no gene match: 9. CDR1 and CDR2 from the germline V gene are MDHEN and SYDVKM. CDR3 sequence (DNA): TGTGCCAGCAGTCCCGGACTAGCGGGAGGAGAAATCTCCTACAATGAGCAGTTCTTC. This encodes CASSPGLAGGEISYNEQFF.

The CDR3 sequence: CASSMDGNYGYTF. In nucleotides, the CDR3 is TGTGCCAGTAGTATGGACGGTAACTATGGCTACACCTTC. V usage is TRBV19 and J usage is TRBJ1-2; D not certain. The CDR3 is 13 residues long. Deletions cut 3 bases from V and 1 base from J, with 6 bases between. Germline V gene data show CDR1 as LNHDA and CDR2 as SQIVND (reference sequence).

This chain links TRBV19 with TRBJ1-5; TRBD1 matches 7 bases. This CDR3 spans 13 amino acids. V lost 5 bases to trimming and J lost 9 bases; unmatched junction nucleotides: 7. Germline-derived CDR1 and CDR2 are LNHDA and SQIVND (reference sequence). DNA of the CDR3: TGTGCCAGTAGTCCAGGGGGAGAAGGGCCCCAGCATTTT. Amino acids: CASSPGGEGPQHF.

The V gene is TRBV7-2, the J gene TRBJ1-5, with 8 nucleotides matching TRBD1. The CDR3 totals 15 residues. Germline values: CDR1 SGHTA, CDR2 FQGNSA. Losses at the gene ends were 6 bases for V and 6 bases for J; bases not matched to a gene: 10. The chain's CDR3 is CASSNTGGSAQPQHF. The CDR3 nucleotides read TGTGCCAGCAGTAATACAGGGGGGTCGGCTCAGCCCCAGCATTTT.

The chain recombines TRBV19 with TRBJ2-6; possible D gene TRBD2, 7 bases. The V and J ends lost 3 bases and 0 bases respectively, with 18 bases between them. Germline loops: CDR1 LNHDA, CDR2 SQIVND (reference sequence). The CDR3 runs to 19 residues. CDR3 sequence: CASSMYGGRGYSGANVLTF. In DNA, the CDR3 is TGTGCCAGTAGTATGTACGGGGGGCGCGGGTACTCTGGGGCCAACGTCCTGACTTTC.

The rearrangement joins TRBV7-9 to TRBJ1-4; no clear D. V was pared by 4 bases and J by 0 bases, with 12 bases between. The CDR3 has 16 residues. Germline CDR1 reads SEHNR; CDR2 reads FQNEAQ (reference sequence). The CDR3 DNA is TGTGCCAGCAGCTCATCCGAATTTGCAACTAATGAAAAACTGTTTTTT. Translated, it gives CASSSSEFATNEKLFF. Full variable domain (outside the CDR3, taken from reference TRBV7-9 and TRBJ1-4): DTGVSQNPRHKITKRGQNVTFRCDPISEHNRLYWYRQTLGQGPEFLTYFQNEAQLEKSRLLSDRFSAERPKGSFSTLEIQRTEQGDSAMYLCASSSSEFATNEKLFFGSGTQLSVL.

The rearrangement uses TRBV7-3 and TRBJ1-6; D is ambiguous. The CDR3 extends over 13 amino acids. Germline V gene lookup returns CDR1 SGHTA and CDR2 FQGTGA. V shed 1 base and J shed 4 bases, with 2 bases lying between them. CDR3 loop: CASSLNYNSPLHF. CDR3 in DNA: TGTGCCAGCAGCTTAAATTATAATTCACCCCTCCACTTT.